The text below deals with one TCR beta chain. Its target is not known. This entry is derived from a study of post-analysis software for immune sequencing data. Overall study context: Included courses were relapsing-remitting and secondary progressive multiple sclerosis; progressive-relapsing multiple sclerosis was also included. Findings and limits, study-wide: Roughly 5 TRBV segments, TRBV5-6, TRBV5-1 and TRBV20-1 among them, were found more frequent in patients than controls. Significantly decreased normalized Chao1 diversity was recorded for multiple sclerosis patients relative to controls. Samples prepared in the same batch strongly co-clustered by F measure.

Germline-derived CDR1 and CDR2 are SQVTM and ANQGSEA. V lost 5 bases and J 8 bases, leaving 16 bases between the germline ends. The CDR3 totals 13 residues. Unique molecular identifiers were built into the TCR beta cDNA libraries. MiXCR, run by TCRdb on the PCR reads, gives a single entry per CDR3 protein. The profile covers 350,000 to 500,000 distinct CDR3 sequences, with more than 30% appearing a single time and 7.6% taken by the ten largest. The chain carries TRBV29-1 and TRBJ2-1; a possible D gene is TRBD1 (5 bases). The clonotype was recovered from a girl aged 2 to 10 with multiple sclerosis. Sequenced sample: blood. CDR3 sequence: CSVSGASKDEQFF. CDR3 nucleotides: TGCAGCGTTAGTGGGGCCTCGAAGGATGAGCAGTTCTTC.